These 8 T cell receptor beta chains were sequenced from one sample in a study of CD8 T cells in Susac syndrome. When the RNA was reverse transcribed, random hexamers were used with an input of about 0.45 to 1 ug. In TCRdb, the immunoSEQ multiplex PCR reads were re-called with MiXCR into one record per CDR3 protein. The sample holds about 89,000 distinct CDR3 sequences, 85% to 95% seen once. Material for sequencing was CD8+ T cells from PBMCs. The source is a human donor in good health.

J is TRBJ2-2 and V is TRBV7-9, with 8 bases identical to TRBD1. The CDR3 is 14 amino acids. V shed 7 bases and J 4 bases; nucleotides not matched to a gene: 5. CDR1 SEHNR and CDR2 FQNEAQ come from the germline V gene (reference sequence). CDR3 amino acids: CASTGTGGTGELFF. The CDR3 coding sequence is TGTGCCAGCACCGGTACAGGGGGCACCGGGGAGCTGTTTTTT.

CDR3: CSANPGQEFYGYTF. As DNA, the CDR3 is TGCAGTGCAAACCCCGGACAGGAATTCTATGGCTACACCTTC. The chain joins TRBV20-1 to TRBJ1-2; 7 positions agree with TRBD1. The ends lost 6 bases at V and 4 bases at J; junction bases unmatched: 11. Per germline, CDR1 DFQATT and CDR2 SNEGSKA (reference sequence). This CDR3 is built from 14 residues.

The rearrangement uses TRBV12-3 or TRBV12-4 and TRBJ2-6, with 9 bases that match TRBD2. After removal of 11 bases from V and 4 bases from J, the junction contained 6 bases not matched to a gene. The CDR3 is 14 residues long. CDR3 DNA sequence: TGTGCCTCGCGAGCGGGAGGCGGGGCCAACGTCCTGACTTTC. It specifies CASRAGGGANVLTF.

The V call is TRBV6-1, the J call TRBJ1-6, with D possibly TRBD1 on 5 matching bases. The CDR3 loop spans 15 amino acids. Trimming removed 1 base from V and 5 bases from J, with 9 bases in between. Germline CDR1 MNHNS, CDR2 SASEGT. Written as DNA, the CDR3 is TGTGCCAGCAGTGAAGACGGGGGGAATAATTCACCCCTCCACTTT. As protein: CASSEDGGNNSPLHF.

Here the CDR3 DNA reads TGCGCCAGCAGTCAGGATCTAGAGGGGGCGCATACCGATGGCTACACCTTC. Translation: CASSQDLEGAHTDGYTF. The chain links TRBV23-1 to TRBJ1-2; 7 bases agree with TRBD1. TRBV23-1 is an ORF for which the function is uncertain. Trimming cost V 3 bases and J 6 bases; bases outside gene matches: 16. There are 17 residues in the CDR3.

This chain uses TRBV6-6 with TRBJ2-5, with 9 bases aligning to TRBD2. This CDR3 is built from 14 residues. The ends lost 4 bases at V and 4 bases at J; junction bases unmatched: 4. From germline, CDR1 is MNHNY and CDR2 SVGAGI (reference sequence). In DNA, the CDR3 is TGTGCCAGCAGTTCTTTTAGCGGGGGAGAGACCCAGTACTTC. This sequence encodes CASSSFSGGETQYF.

The chain's CDR3 is CASSMRAGGLDEQFF. The CDR3 nucleotides are TGTGCCAGTAGTATGCGAGCGGGGGGCCTCGATGAGCAGTTCTTC. This chain links TRBV19 with TRBJ2-1; TRBD2 agrees at 9 bases. This CDR3 region has 15 residues. The ends lost 3 bases at V and 8 bases at J; junction bases unmatched: 8. Germline V gene data show CDR1 as LNHDA and CDR2 as SQIVND (reference sequence).

This sequence joins TRBV6-4 and TRBJ2-5; 13 nucleotides match TRBD2. The V gene's germline CDR1 is MRHNA and CDR2 SNTAGT. V lost 2 bases, J lost 4 bases, and 1 base stayed unmatched. CDR3 length: 15 residues. The CDR3 loop is CASSDTSGGAETQYF. The DNA for the CDR3 is TGTGCCAGCAGTGACACTAGCGGGGGGGCAGAGACCCAGTACTTC.